The rows below give T cell receptor beta chains drawn from one sample of a study of control samples from healthy donors and cancer patients. Repertoires were generated with immunoSEQ multiplex PCR, while TCRdb's copy carries only in-frame clones and drops some. The sample records around 140,000 clones, 75% to 95% being singletons. Sequencing input: blood. Source of these receptors: a man under 40 in good health. CDR3s include the opening cysteine and the closing phenylalanine or tryptophan. Each record gives: D gene, V gene, clone size, J gene, CDR3 protein, CDR3 DNA. The D gene is left open where the match is weak. A clone size is listed for some rows: how often the clone was seen (once, few, many), or a class if it is expanded.

d_gene: .
v_gene: TRBV3-1/TRBV3-2
abundance: .
j_gene: TRBJ2-5
CDR3aa: CASSQPQETQYF
CDR3nt: TGTGCCAGCAGCCAGCCACAAGAGACCCAGTACTTC

d_gene: .
v_gene: TRBV6-5
abundance: .
j_gene: TRBJ2-2
CDR3aa: CASRGQSTGELFF
CDR3nt: TGTGCCAGCAGAGGGCAGTCCACCGGGGAGCTGTTTTTT

d_gene: .
v_gene: TRBV10-1
abundance: .
j_gene: TRBJ2-7
CDR3aa: CASSDFPVSYEQYF
CDR3nt: TGCGCCAGCAGTGACTTCCCAGTTTCCTACGAGCAGTACTTC

d_gene: TRBD1
v_gene: TRBV2
abundance: .
j_gene: TRBJ1-4
CDR3aa: CASNRDRNEKLFF
CDR3nt: TGTGCCAGCAACCGGGACAGAAATGAAAAACTGTTTTTT

d_gene: .
v_gene: TRBV6-5
abundance: .
j_gene: TRBJ1-2
CDR3aa: CATLGDYGYTF
CDR3nt: TGTGCCACCTTGGGCGACTATGGCTACACCTTC

d_gene: .
v_gene: TRBV5-1
abundance: .
j_gene: TRBJ1-2
CDR3aa: CASSLGSDSKIYGYTF
CDR3nt: TGCGCCAGCAGCTTGGGATCGGACAGCAAGATCTATGGCTACACCTTC

d_gene: TRBD2
v_gene: TRBV30
abundance: .
j_gene: TRBJ2-4
CDR3aa: CAWSSAGTSRRNIQYF
CDR3nt: TGTGCCTGGAGTTCAGCGGGGACTAGCCGAAGAAACATTCAGTACTTC

d_gene: .
v_gene: TRBV4-2
abundance: .
j_gene: TRBJ1-2
CDR3aa: CASSQRPQGNYGYTF
CDR3nt: TGTGCCAGCAGCCAACGGCCACAGGGAAACTATGGCTACACCTTC

d_gene: .
v_gene: TRBV6-5
abundance: .
j_gene: TRBJ1-5
CDR3aa: CASSYSGSNQPQHF
CDR3nt: TGTGCCAGCAGTTACTCAGGTAGCAATCAGCCCCAGCATTTT

d_gene: TRBD1
v_gene: TRBV6-5
abundance: .
j_gene: TRBJ1-1
CDR3aa: CASRVGQGLTEAFF
CDR3nt: TGTGCCAGCAGGGTTGGACAGGGGTTGACTGAAGCTTTCTTT

d_gene: TRBD1
v_gene: TRBV18
abundance: few
j_gene: TRBJ1-1
CDR3aa: CASSRTGAGTEAFF
CDR3nt: TGTGCCAGCTCACGAACAGGGGCGGGCACTGAAGCTTTCTTT

d_gene: .
v_gene: TRBV12-3/TRBV12-4
abundance: once
j_gene: TRBJ2-2
CDR3aa: CASSLDAGELFF
CDR3nt: TGTGCCAGCAGTTTAGACGCCGGGGAGCTGTTTTTT

d_gene: .
v_gene: TRBV7-9
abundance: .
j_gene: TRBJ1-3
CDR3aa: CASSFDRSGNTIYF
CDR3nt: TGTGCCAGCAGCTTTGACAGATCTGGAAACACCATATATTTT

d_gene: .
v_gene: TRBV5-4
abundance: .
j_gene: TRBJ1-3
CDR3aa: CASSLESSGNTIYF
CDR3nt: TGTGCCAGCAGCTTGGAGTCCTCTGGAAACACCATATATTTT

d_gene: .
v_gene: TRBV21-1
abundance: .
j_gene: TRBJ1-5
CDR3aa: CASRSDRYNQPQHF
CDR3nt: TGTGCCAGCCGTTCGGACAGGTACAATCAGCCCCAGCATTTT

d_gene: .
v_gene: TRBV19
abundance: once
j_gene: TRBJ1-1
CDR3aa: CASALGASTEAFF
CDR3nt: TGTGCCAGTGCCTTAGGGGCGAGCACTGAAGCTTTCTTT

d_gene: TRBD1
v_gene: TRBV4-2
abundance: .
j_gene: TRBJ1-2
CDR3aa: CASSQDSTGGGSNYGYTF
CDR3nt: TGTGCCAGCAGCCAAGATAGTACAGGGGGGGGCTCTAACTATGGCTACACCTTC

d_gene: .
v_gene: TRBV11-2
abundance: once
j_gene: TRBJ1-2
CDR3aa: CASSFTGKYGYTF
CDR3nt: TGTGCCAGCAGCTTTACAGGGAAATATGGCTACACCTTC

d_gene: .
v_gene: TRBV9
abundance: .
j_gene: TRBJ1-3
CDR3aa: CASSSDSSGNTIYF
CDR3nt: TGTGCCAGCAGCTCCGACAGCTCTGGAAACACCATATATTTT

d_gene: TRBD1
v_gene: TRBV19
abundance: .
j_gene: TRBJ1-5
CDR3aa: CASSMTGLGDQPQHF
CDR3nt: TGTGCCAGTAGTATGACAGGGCTTGGCGATCAGCCCCAGCATTTT

d_gene: TRBD1
v_gene: TRBV19
abundance: .
j_gene: TRBJ2-7
CDR3aa: CASSLSGQRTYEQYF
CDR3nt: TGTGCCAGTAGCCTTTCGGGACAGAGGACCTACGAGCAGTACTTC

d_gene: .
v_gene: TRBV9
abundance: .
j_gene: TRBJ2-7
CDR3aa: CASSVAGQVDEQYF
CDR3nt: TGTGCCAGCAGCGTAGCAGGGCAAGTCGACGAGCAGTACTTC

d_gene: .
v_gene: TRBV25-1
abundance: .
j_gene: TRBJ1-6
CDR3aa: CASAWWGRNSPLHF
CDR3nt: TGTGCCAGCGCCTGGTGGGGTCGTAATTCACCCCTCCACTTT

d_gene: .
v_gene: TRBV9
abundance: .
j_gene: TRBJ2-2
CDR3aa: CASRRGTGELFF
CDR3nt: TGTGCCAGCAGGAGGGGAACCGGGGAGCTGTTTTTT

d_gene: TRBD2
v_gene: TRBV2
abundance: .
j_gene: TRBJ2-3
CDR3aa: CASSAWRGGTDTQYF
CDR3nt: TGTGCCAGCAGTGCCTGGCGGGGGGGGACAGATACGCAGTATTTT

d_gene: TRBD2
v_gene: TRBV4-2
abundance: .
j_gene: TRBJ2-1
CDR3aa: CASSYNSGGSYNEQFF
CDR3nt: TGTGCCAGCAGCTACAATAGCGGGGGGAGCTACAATGAGCAGTTCTTC

d_gene: .
v_gene: TRBV6-5
abundance: .
j_gene: TRBJ1-6
CDR3aa: CASGRWYNSPLHF
CDR3nt: TGTGCCAGCGGCAGGTGGTATAATTCACCCCTCCACTTT

d_gene: .
v_gene: TRBV6-5
abundance: .
j_gene: TRBJ2-7
CDR3aa: CASTPAGFTEEQYF
CDR3nt: TGTGCCAGCACCCCCGCAGGGTTTACGGAGGAGCAGTACTTC

d_gene: TRBD1
v_gene: TRBV5-8
abundance: .
j_gene: TRBJ1-5
CDR3aa: CASSLGDSHNQPQHF
CDR3nt: TGTGCCAGCAGCTTGGGGGACAGCCATAATCAGCCCCAGCATTTT

d_gene: TRBD1
v_gene: TRBV19
abundance: .
j_gene: TRBJ1-1
CDR3aa: CASSPGQGASTEAFF
CDR3nt: TGTGCCAGTAGTCCCGGACAGGGGGCGAGTACTGAAGCTTTCTTT

d_gene: .
v_gene: TRBV6-5
abundance: .
j_gene: TRBJ2-3
CDR3aa: CASSYGGLSTDTQYF
CDR3nt: TGTGCCAGCAGTTACGGGGGGTTGAGCACAGATACGCAGTATTTT

d_gene: TRBD2
v_gene: TRBV12-3/TRBV12-4
abundance: .
j_gene: TRBJ2-1
CDR3aa: CASSRGLDNEQFF
CDR3nt: TGTGCCAGCAGTCGGGGACTAGATAATGAGCAGTTCTTC

d_gene: .
v_gene: TRBV6-5
abundance: .
j_gene: TRBJ1-2
CDR3aa: CASSPTGFRGYTF
CDR3nt: TGTGCCAGCAGCCCCACAGGGTTTCGGGGCTACACCTTC

d_gene: .
v_gene: TRBV4-1
abundance: .
j_gene: TRBJ1-6
CDR3aa: CASSLSPGSPLHF
CDR3nt: TGCGCCAGCAGCCTAAGTCCGGGTTCACCCCTCCACTTT

d_gene: TRBD1
v_gene: TRBV28
abundance: .
j_gene: TRBJ1-2
CDR3aa: CASSIQGAGGYTF
CDR3nt: TGTGCCAGCAGTATACAGGGGGCGGGAGGCTACACCTTC

d_gene: .
v_gene: TRBV14
abundance: once
j_gene: TRBJ1-1
CDR3aa: CASSRVVLTGNTEAFF
CDR3nt: TGTGCCAGCAGCCGGGTCGTGTTGACCGGGAACACTGAAGCTTTCTTT

d_gene: TRBD1
v_gene: TRBV28
abundance: .
j_gene: TRBJ1-3
CDR3aa: CASSPTGGSGGNTIYF
CDR3nt: TGTGCCAGCAGCCCTACAGGGGGCTCGGGTGGAAACACCATATATTTT

d_gene: .
v_gene: TRBV19
abundance: .
j_gene: TRBJ2-2
CDR3aa: CASSPPGELFF
CDR3nt: TGTGCCAGTAGCCCACCCGGGGAGCTGTTTTTT

d_gene: .
v_gene: TRBV7-9
abundance: .
j_gene: TRBJ1-2
CDR3aa: CASSLGGQYNYGYTF
CDR3nt: TGTGCCAGCAGCTTAGGCGGGCAGTATAACTATGGCTACACCTTC

d_gene: TRBD1
v_gene: TRBV7-9
abundance: .
j_gene: TRBJ2-3
CDR3aa: CASRPDRGSDTDTQYF
CDR3nt: TGTGCCAGCAGGCCCGACAGGGGGTCTGACACAGATACGCAGTATTTT

d_gene: TRBD2
v_gene: TRBV10-2
abundance: .
j_gene: TRBJ2-1
CDR3aa: CASSASGTSGEQFF
CDR3nt: TGCGCCAGCAGTGCATCCGGGACTAGCGGTGAGCAGTTCTTC

d_gene: .
v_gene: TRBV19
abundance: .
j_gene: TRBJ2-4
CDR3aa: CASSIGDVTGPKNIQYF
CDR3nt: TGTGCCAGTAGTATAGGGGACGTCACAGGGCCCAAAAACATTCAGTACTTC

d_gene: TRBD1
v_gene: TRBV5-1
abundance: .
j_gene: TRBJ2-2
CDR3aa: CASSLDGTGAGELFF
CDR3nt: TGCGCCAGCAGCTTGGATGGGACAGGGGCCGGGGAGCTGTTTTTT

d_gene: TRBD1
v_gene: TRBV6-5
abundance: .
j_gene: TRBJ1-2
CDR3aa: CASSPIGTAYGYTF
CDR3nt: TGTGCCAGCAGTCCCATTGGGACAGCCTATGGCTACACCTTC

d_gene: .
v_gene: TRBV9
abundance: .
j_gene: TRBJ2-3
CDR3aa: CASSVGLGAGPDTQYF
CDR3nt: TGTGCCAGCAGCGTAGGATTGGGCGCAGGGCCCGATACGCAGTATTTT